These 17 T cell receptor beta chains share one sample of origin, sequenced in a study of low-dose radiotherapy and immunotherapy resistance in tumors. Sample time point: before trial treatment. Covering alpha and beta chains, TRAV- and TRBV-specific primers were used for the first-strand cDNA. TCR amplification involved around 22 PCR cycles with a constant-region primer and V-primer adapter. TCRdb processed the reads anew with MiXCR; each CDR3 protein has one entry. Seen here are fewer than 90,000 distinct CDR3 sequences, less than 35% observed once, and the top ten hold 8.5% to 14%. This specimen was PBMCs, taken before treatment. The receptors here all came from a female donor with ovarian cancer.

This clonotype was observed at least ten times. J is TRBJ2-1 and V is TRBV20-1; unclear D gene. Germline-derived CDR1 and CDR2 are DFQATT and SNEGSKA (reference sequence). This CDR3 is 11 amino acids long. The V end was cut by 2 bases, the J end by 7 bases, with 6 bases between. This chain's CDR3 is CSARLGNEQFF. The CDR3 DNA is TGCAGTGCTAGATTGGGGAATGAGCAGTTCTTC.

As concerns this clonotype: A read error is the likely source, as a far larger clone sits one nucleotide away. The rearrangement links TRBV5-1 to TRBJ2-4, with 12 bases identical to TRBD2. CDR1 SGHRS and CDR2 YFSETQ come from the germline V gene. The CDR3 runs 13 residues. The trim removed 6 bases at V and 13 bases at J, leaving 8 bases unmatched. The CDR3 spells CASTTSGSGEQYF. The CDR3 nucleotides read TGCGCCAGCACGACTAGCGGGAGCGGTGAGCAGTACTTC.

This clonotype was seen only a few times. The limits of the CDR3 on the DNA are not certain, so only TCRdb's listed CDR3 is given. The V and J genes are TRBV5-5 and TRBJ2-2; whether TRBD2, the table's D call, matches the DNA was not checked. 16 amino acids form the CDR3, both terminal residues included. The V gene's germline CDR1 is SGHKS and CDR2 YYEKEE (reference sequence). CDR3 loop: CASSEGTSGTGELFFF.

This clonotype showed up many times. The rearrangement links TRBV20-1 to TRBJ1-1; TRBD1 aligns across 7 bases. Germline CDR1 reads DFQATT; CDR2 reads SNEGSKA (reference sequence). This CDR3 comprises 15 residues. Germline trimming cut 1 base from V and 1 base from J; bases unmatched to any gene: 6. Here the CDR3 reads CSARGTGKTNTEAFF. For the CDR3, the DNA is TGCAGTGCTAGAGGGACAGGTAAAACGAACACTGAAGCTTTCTTT.

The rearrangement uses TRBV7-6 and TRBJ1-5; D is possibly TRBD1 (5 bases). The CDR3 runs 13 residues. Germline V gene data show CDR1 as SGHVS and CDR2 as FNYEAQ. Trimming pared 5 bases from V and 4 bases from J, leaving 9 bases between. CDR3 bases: TGTGCCAGCAGCCCCAGACAGAATCAGCCCCAGCATTTT. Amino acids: CASSPRQNQPQHF. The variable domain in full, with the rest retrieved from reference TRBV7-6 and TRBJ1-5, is GAGVSQSPRYKVTKRGQDVALRCDPISGHVSLYWYRQALGQGPEFLTYFNYEAQQDKSGLPNDRFSAERPEGSISTLTIQRTEQRDSAMYRCASSPRQNQPQHFGDGTRLSIL.

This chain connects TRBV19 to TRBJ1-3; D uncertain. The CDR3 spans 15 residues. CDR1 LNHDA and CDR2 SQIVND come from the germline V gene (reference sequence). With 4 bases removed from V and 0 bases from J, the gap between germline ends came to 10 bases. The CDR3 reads CASSTTPNSGNTIYF. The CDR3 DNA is TGTGCCAGTAGTACGACTCCGAACTCTGGAAACACCATATATTTT.

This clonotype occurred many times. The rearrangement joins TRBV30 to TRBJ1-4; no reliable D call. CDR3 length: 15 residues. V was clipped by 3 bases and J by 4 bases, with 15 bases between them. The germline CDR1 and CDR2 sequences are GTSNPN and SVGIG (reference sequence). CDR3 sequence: CAWSGLGGNNEKLFF. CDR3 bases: TGTGCCTGGAGCGGCCTGGGAGGGAATAATGAAAAACTGTTTTTT.

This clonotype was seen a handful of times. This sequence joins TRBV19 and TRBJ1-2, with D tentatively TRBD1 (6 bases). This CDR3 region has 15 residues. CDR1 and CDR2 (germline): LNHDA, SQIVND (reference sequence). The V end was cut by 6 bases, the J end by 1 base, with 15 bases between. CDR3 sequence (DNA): TGTGCCAGTAGAATGACGACAGGACTTAACTATGGCTACACCTTC. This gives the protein CASRMTTGLNYGYTF.

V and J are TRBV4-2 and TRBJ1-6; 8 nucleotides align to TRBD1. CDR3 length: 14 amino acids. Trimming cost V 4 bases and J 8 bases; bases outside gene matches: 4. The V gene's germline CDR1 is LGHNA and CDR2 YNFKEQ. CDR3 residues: CASSPGQGDSPLHF. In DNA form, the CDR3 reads TGTGCCAGCAGCCCCGGACAGGGCGATTCACCCCTCCACTTT.

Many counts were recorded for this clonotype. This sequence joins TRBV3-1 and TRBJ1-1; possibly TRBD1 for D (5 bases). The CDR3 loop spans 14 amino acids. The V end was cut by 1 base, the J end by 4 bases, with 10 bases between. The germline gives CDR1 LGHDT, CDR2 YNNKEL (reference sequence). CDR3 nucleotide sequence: TGTGCCAGCAGCCAAGGTCGGGGGGTCACTGAAGCTTTCTTT. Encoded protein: CASSQGRGVTEAFF.

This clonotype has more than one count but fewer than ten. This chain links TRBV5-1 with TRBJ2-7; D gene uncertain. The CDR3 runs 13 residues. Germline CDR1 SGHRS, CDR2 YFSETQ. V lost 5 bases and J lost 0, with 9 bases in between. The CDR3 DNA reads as TGCGCCAGCAGTGTAGGAAGCTCCTACGAGCAGTACTTC. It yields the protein CASSVGSSYEQYF.

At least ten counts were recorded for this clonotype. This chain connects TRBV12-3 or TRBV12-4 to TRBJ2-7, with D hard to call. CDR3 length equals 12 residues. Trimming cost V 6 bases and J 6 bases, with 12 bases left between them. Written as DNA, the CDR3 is TGTGCCAGCAGCAGGACCACGGGCGAGCAGTACTTC. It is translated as CASSRTTGEQYF.

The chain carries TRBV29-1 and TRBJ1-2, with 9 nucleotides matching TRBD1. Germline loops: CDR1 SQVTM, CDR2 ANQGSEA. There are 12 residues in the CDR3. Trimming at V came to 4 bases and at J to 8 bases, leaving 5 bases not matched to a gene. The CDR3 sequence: CSVVTGGTGYTF. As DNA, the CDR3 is TGCAGCGTTGTCACAGGGGGCACGGGCTACACCTTC.

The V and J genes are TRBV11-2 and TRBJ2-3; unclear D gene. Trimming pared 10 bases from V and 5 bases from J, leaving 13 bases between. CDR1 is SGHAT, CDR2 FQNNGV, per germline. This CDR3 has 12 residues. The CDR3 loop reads CATRSVGDTQYF. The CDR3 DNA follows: TGTGCCACCAGGTCGGTCGGAGATACGCAGTATTTT.

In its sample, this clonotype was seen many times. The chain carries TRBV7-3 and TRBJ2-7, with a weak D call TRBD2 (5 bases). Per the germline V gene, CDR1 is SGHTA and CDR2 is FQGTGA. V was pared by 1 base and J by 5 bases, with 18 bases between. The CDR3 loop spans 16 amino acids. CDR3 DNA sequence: TGTGCCAGCAGCTTAATCCCTGGGCGGCCCGGGGACGAGCAGTACTTC. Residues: CASSLIPGRPGDEQYF. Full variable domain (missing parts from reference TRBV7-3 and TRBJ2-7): GAGVSQTPSNKVTEKGKYVELRCDPISGHTALYWYRQSLGQGPEFLIYFQGTGAADDSGLPNDRFFAVRPEGSVSTLKIQRTERGDSAVYLCASSLIPGRPGDEQYFGPGTRLTVT.

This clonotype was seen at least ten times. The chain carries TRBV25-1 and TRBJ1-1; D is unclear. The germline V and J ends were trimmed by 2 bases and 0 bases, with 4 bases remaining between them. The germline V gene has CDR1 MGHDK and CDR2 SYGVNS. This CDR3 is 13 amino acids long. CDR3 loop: CASSERVNTEAFF. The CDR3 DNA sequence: TGTGCCAGCAGTGAACGGGTGAACACTGAAGCTTTCTTT.

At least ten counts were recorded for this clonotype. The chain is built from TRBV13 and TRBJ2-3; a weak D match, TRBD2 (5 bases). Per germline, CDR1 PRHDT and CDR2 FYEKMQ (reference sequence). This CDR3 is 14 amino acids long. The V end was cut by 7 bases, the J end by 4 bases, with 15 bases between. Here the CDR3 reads CASIDGGNADTQYF. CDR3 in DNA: TGTGCCAGCATCGATGGAGGAAATGCAGATACGCAGTATTTT.